This TCR beta chain was found in a study of T cell responses to AZD1222 COVID-19 vaccine. Regarding the study as a whole: Only 5 to 7 AZD1222 recipients were seropositive at baseline. Vaccine-associated CD4 TCRs ranged over spike, dominating at 160-218 and 743-854. Nearly half of spike-specific TCRs reportedly target unmutated variant regions. Among the donors, most were white British and more were female, and clonal diversity was possibly underestimated.

The protocol was immunoSEQ multiplex PCR, while the TCRdb copy is restricted to in-frame clones and leaves out a portion. The sample comprises approximately 100,000 clones, about 91% of which are singletons, and 18% rests with the top ten. With respect to this clone: Its target is not known.

Per the germline V gene, CDR1 is LNHDA and CDR2 is SQIVND (reference sequence). Deletions cut 2 bases from V and 4 bases from J, with 9 bases between. The CDR3 totals 14 residues. The sequencing used peripheral blood, collected on day 0 of AZD1222 vaccination. The V call is TRBV19, the J call TRBJ2-1; a weak D match, TRBD2 (5 bases). This sequence was found in an adult in good health. DNA of the CDR3: TGTGCCAGTAGTATATACCTAGCTTACAATGAGCAGTTCTTC. Translation gives CASSIYLAYNEQFF.